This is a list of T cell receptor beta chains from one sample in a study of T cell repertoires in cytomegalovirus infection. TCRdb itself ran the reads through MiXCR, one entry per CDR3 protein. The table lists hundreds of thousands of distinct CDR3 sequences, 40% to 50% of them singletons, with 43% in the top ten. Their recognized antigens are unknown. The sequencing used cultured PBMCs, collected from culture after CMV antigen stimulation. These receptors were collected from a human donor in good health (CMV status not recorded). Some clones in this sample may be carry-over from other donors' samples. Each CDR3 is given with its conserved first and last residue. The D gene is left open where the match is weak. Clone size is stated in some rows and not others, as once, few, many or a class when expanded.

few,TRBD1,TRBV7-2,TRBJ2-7,TGTGCCAGCAGCTTATTGGACAGGTCCTACGAGCAGTACTTC,CASSLLDRSYEQYF
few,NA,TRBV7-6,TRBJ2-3,TGTGCCAGCAGCTCCCGGACGGCCACAGATACGCAGTATTTT,CASSSRTATDTQYF
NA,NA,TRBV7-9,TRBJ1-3,TGTGCCAGCAGCCGGGACATCTCTGGAAACACCATATATTTT,CASSRDISGNTIYF
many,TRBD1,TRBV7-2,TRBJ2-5,TGTGCCAGCAGCCCCCAGGGGGCAGGACAAGAGACCCAGTACTTC,CASSPQGAGQETQYF
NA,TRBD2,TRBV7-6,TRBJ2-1,TGTGCCAGCAGCCCCGGTCTAGCGGGATTCGCTAGTGAGCAGTTCTTC,CASSPGLAGFASEQFF
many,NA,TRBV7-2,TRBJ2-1,TGTGCCAGCAGCTTAGCGGGGGGCGTCTACAATGAGCAGTTCTTC,CASSLAGGVYNEQFF
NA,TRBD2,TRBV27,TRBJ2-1,TGTGCCAGCACTACGACTTGGGCCCGACTAGCGGGAGGGGGTGAGCAGTTCTTC,CASTTTWARLAGGGEQFF
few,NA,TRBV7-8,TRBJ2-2,TGTGCCAGCAGCCGGACAGAAGAGAACACCGGGGAGCTGTTTTTT,CASSRTEENTGELFF
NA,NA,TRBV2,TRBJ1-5,TGTGCCAGCTGTAGGGGTCAGGGCCAGCCCCAGCATTTT,CASCRGQGQPQHF
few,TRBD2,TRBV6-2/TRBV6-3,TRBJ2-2,TGTGCCAGCGCCGCCTCGACTAGCGGGAGACCCGGGGAGCTGTTTTTT,CASAASTSGRPGELFF
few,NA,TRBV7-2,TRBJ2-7,TGTGCCAGCAGCCTGCTAATCTACGAGCAGTACTTC,CASSLLIYEQYF
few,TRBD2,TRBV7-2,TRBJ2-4,TGTGCCAGCAGCTTAGATGGGAGGGGACTAGCAACCAAAAACATTCAGTACTTC,CASSLDGRGLATKNIQYF
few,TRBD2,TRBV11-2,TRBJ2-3,TGTGCCAGCAGCTTGACTAGCGGAGTTGATACGCAGTATTTT,CASSLTSGVDTQYF
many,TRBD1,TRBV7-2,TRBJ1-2,TGTGCCAGCAGCTCCCCGACAGGGATGATTGGCTACACCTTC,CASSSPTGMIGYTF
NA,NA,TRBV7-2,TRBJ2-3,TGTGCCAGCAGCTCACATCTGGGGGACCCATCAGATACGCAGTATTTT,CASSSHLGDPSDTQYF
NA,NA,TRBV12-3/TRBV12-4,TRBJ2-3,TGTGCCAGCAGTTTTATTCCGAGCGCGGGCACAGATACGCAGTATTTT,CASSFIPSAGTDTQYF
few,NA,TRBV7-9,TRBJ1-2,TGTGCCAGCAGCTCCGCCAGGGGAGTTACAGATTATGGCTACACCTTC,CASSSARGVTDYGYTF
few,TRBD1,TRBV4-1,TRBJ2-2,TGCGCCAGCAGCCAACCCGCCGGGACAGACACCGGGGAGCTGTTTTTT,CASSQPAGTDTGELFF
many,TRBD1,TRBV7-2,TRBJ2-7,TGTGCCAGCAGCTTAGACCGACAGGGGGGGTACGAGCAGTACTTC,CASSLDRQGGYEQYF
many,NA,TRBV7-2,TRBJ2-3,TGTGCCAGCAGCTTAGAGCACGCCACACTATTAGATACGCAGTATTTT,CASSLEHATLLDTQYF
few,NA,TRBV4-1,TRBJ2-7,TGCGCCAGCAGCCTGGGAGTACACTACGAGCAGTACTTC,CASSLGVHYEQYF
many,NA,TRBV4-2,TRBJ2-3,TGTGCCAGCAGCCAAGAATCTGGGCGTACAGATACGCAGTATTTT,CASSQESGRTDTQYF
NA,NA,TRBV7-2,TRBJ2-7,TGTGCCAGCAGCCGTGACCCGAGCGGCGAGCAGTACTTC,CASSRDPSGEQYF
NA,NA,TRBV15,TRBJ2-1,TGTGCCACCAGCAGAGCGGGCCTTCAAACCGATGAGCAGTTCTTC,CATSRAGLQTDEQFF
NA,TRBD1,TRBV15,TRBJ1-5,TGTGCCACCACCAGCGAACAGGGGCCCTATCAGCCCCAGCATTTT,CATTSEQGPYQPQHF
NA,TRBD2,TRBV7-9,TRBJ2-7,TGTGCCAGCAGCGCGACTAGCGGTACCTACGAGCAGTACTTC,CASSATSGTYEQYF
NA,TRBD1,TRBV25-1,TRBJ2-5,TGTGCCAGCAGTTCCTGGGACAGTCAAGAGACCCAGTACTTC,CASSSWDSQETQYF
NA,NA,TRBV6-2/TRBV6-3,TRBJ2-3,TGTGCCAGCACCGACCAAGGAAGCACAGATACGCAGTATTTT,CASTDQGSTDTQYF
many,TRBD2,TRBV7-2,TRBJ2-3,TGTGCCAGCAGCCCCCAGGCAGGCGTGCGGGGGGCCCCAGATACGCAGTATTTT,CASSPQAGVRGAPDTQYF
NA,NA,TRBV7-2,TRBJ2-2,TGTGCCAGCACCACTATCGGGACCCCGGCGGGGGAGCTGTTTTTT,CASTTIGTPAGELFF
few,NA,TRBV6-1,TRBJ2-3,TGTGCCAGCAGTCTAGGGAGCCGGGATACGCAGTATTTT,CASSLGSRDTQYF
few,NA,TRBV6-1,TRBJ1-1,TGTGCCAGCAGTGAAGCGCTTCGGTCTCTGGACACTGAAGCTTTCTTT,CASSEALRSLDTEAFF
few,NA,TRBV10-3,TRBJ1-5,TGTGCCACCAGGGATTGGTCAGATTATAGCAATCAGCCCCAGCATTTT,CATRDWSDYSNQPQHF
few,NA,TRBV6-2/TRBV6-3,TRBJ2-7,TGTGCCAGCAACGACAGGACCTCCTACGAGCAGTACTTC,CASNDRTSYEQYF
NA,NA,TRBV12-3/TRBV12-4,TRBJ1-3,TGTGCCAGCAGTCAGACCTTTTCGTGGGCATCTGGAAACACCATATATTTT,CASSQTFSWASGNTIYF
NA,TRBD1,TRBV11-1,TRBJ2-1,TGTGCCAGCAGCTTAGTGGGACAGGGCTCCTACAATGAGCAGTTCTTC,CASSLVGQGSYNEQFF
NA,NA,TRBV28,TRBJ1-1,TGTGCCAGCAGTTTTGTGGGGACTGCCCTCGAGGGAGCTTTCTTT,CASSFVGTALEGAFF
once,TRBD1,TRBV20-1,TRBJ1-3,TGCAGTGCTGTTGACAGGGGGGTCAACACCATATATTTT,CSAVDRGVNTIYF
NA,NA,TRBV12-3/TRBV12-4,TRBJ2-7,TGTGCCAGCAGTTTCGGGGTCTCCGTCTACGAGCAGTACTTC,CASSFGVSVYEQYF